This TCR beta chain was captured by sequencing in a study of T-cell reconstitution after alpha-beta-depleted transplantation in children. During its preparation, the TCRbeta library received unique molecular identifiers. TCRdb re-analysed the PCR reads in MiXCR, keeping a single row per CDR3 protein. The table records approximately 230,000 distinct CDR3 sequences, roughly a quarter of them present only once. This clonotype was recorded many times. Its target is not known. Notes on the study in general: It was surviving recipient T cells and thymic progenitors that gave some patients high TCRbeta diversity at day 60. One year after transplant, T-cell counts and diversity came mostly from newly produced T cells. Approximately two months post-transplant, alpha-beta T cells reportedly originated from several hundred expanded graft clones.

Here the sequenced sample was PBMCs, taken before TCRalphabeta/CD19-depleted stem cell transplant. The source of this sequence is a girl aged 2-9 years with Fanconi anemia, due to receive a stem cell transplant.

As DNA, the CDR3 is TGCAGCGTTTTCCTCCCCCTCTCCGGGACAGGAGGTTACAATGAGCAGTTCTTC. Its protein product is CSVFLPLSGTGGYNEQFF. The chain employs TRBV29-1 and TRBJ2-1; 8 nucleotides line up with TRBD1. The CDR3 length is 18 residues. The V and J ends lost 5 bases and 4 bases, in that order; junction bases with no gene match: 19. The V gene's germline CDR1 is SQVTM and CDR2 ANQGSEA.